The T cell receptor beta chain described here comes from a study of Ad26.COV2.S vaccination and SARS-CoV-2 variants. TCRdb keeps only in-frame clones here, not all; method: immunoSEQ multiplex PCR. The sample lists some 350,000 clones, under 95% occurring once. Germline lookup yields CDR1 SEHNR and CDR2 FQNEAQ (reference sequence). V dropped 4 bases and J dropped 2; count of bases not matched to a gene: 7. The CDR3 contains 16 residues. The sequences come from peripheral blood, collected after recovery from COVID-19. The receptor's source is a human donor who had recovered from COVID-19. The V call is TRBV7-9, the J call TRBJ2-1, with 8 nucleotides matching TRBD2. CDR3 amino acids: CASSSRGGITYNEQFF. The CDR3 DNA reads as TGTGCCAGCAGCTCACGCGGGGGGATTACCTACAATGAGCAGTTCTTC.